The next 3 T cell receptor beta chains were all read from a single sample in a study of blood T cell repertoires in COVID-19. Sequencing was performed with immunoSEQ multiplex PCR; in TCRdb, only in-frame clones are kept and a portion is missing. The sample holds tens of thousands of clones, 85% to 90% seen once. Material: peripheral blood. The receptors shown here come from a human donor with active COVID-19. The donor label of this sample is uncertain.

V usage is TRBV15 and J usage is TRBJ2-3, with unresolved D. V was trimmed by 3 bases and J by 0 bases, leaving 13 bases between them. The CDR3 extends over 16 amino acids. CDR1 and CDR2 from the germline V gene are LNHNV and YYDKDF (reference sequence). The CDR3 DNA follows: TGTGCCACCAGCAGCTGGAAGACGACTAGCACAGATACGCAGTATTTT. This codes for CATSSWKTTSTDTQYF.

The chain recombines TRBV27 with TRBJ2-5; D may be TRBD2 (6 bases). The germline gives CDR1 MNHEY, CDR2 SMNVEV (reference sequence). The V and J ends lost 2 bases and 9 bases respectively, with 19 bases between them. This CDR3 contains 15 residues. Written as DNA, the CDR3 is TGTGCCAGCAGTTTAACTCGCGCAGCCCCGGGGGCCCAGTACTTC. Translated, it gives CASSLTRAAPGAQYF.

This rearrangement joins TRBV7-2 to TRBJ2-3, with D possibly being TRBD1 (7 bases). Trimming left V 1 base short and J 4 bases short, with 12 bases between. CDR1 is SGHTA, CDR2 FQGNSA, per germline. This CDR3 spans 15 amino acids. The CDR3 loop reads CASSLVGGGADTQYF. The CDR3 coding sequence is TGTGCCAGCAGCTTAGTAGGGGGCGGGGCAGATACGCAGTATTTT.